The rows below give T cell receptor beta chains drawn from one sample of a study of cytomegalovirus exposure and HLA in healthy donors. Data came from immunoSEQ multiplex PCR; TCRdb stores just in-frame clones and leaves some out. The top ten hold 9.5% to 13% of the sample, which has about 88,000 clones, roughly 84% seen once. Sequencing was performed on PBMCs. These receptors were taken from a woman aged 18-30 years in good health and CMV-seropositive. Each CDR3 is given with its conserved first and last residue. The D gene is left open where the match is weak.

j_call | v_call | d_call | cdr3_aa
TRBJ1-5 | TRBV2 | TRBD1 | CASQGQAIRSSQPQHF
TRBJ2-5 | TRBV29-1 | . | CSGREQGIQETQYF
TRBJ2-2 | TRBV2 | TRBD2 | CASSERLAGAGRELFF
TRBJ2-7 | TRBV18 | TRBD1 | CASSPYDREREQYF
TRBJ2-2 | TRBV7-3 | . | CASSDRDAWGAGELFF
TRBJ2-5 | TRBV27 | TRBD1 | CASSLSAGRGRGETQYF
TRBJ1-2 | TRBV7-2 | TRBD1 | CASRTTGAGANYGYTF
TRBJ1-5 | TRBV9 | TRBD1 | CASSVGQGRNQPQHF
TRBJ1-2 | TRBV13 | . | CASSPQGNGYTF
TRBJ2-7 | TRBV5-6 | TRBD1 | CASSSLYRGAYEQYF
TRBJ1-4 | TRBV7-3 | . | CASSPTGIVREKLFF
TRBJ2-3 | TRBV5-1 | TRBD1 | CASSLGSTGGNTDTQYF
TRBJ1-2 | TRBV7-9 | . | CASSLQDINYGYTF
TRBJ2-7 | TRBV28 | . | CASSSFDSSYEQYF
TRBJ1-6 | TRBV5-5 | TRBD1 | CASSTLTGNYNSPLHF
TRBJ2-5 | TRBV7-9 | . | CASSLVGREETQYF
TRBJ2-7 | TRBV18 | TRBD2 | CASSPSVTSGGYLYEQYF
TRBJ2-5 | TRBV4-2 | TRBD2 | CASRQRLAGGQETQYF
TRBJ2-5 | TRBV27 | . | CASSFTGLETQYF
TRBJ2-7 | TRBV6-1 | . | CASSEAGVSIHEQYF
TRBJ2-4 | TRBV7-9 | . | CASSSPGGSAKNIQYF
TRBJ1-1 | TRBV2 | . | CASSQSARGTEAFF
TRBJ2-7 | TRBV2 | . | CASQQESYEQYF